The rows below give T cell receptor beta chains drawn from one sample of a study of T cells in Graves' hyperthyroidism and ophthalmopathy. In TCRdb, the multiplex PCR reads were re-called with MiXCR into one record per CDR3 protein. Altogether 250,000 or so distinct CDR3 sequences are present, roughly 15% being singletons, with the ten largest covering 30%. Sequenced: blood. These receptor sequences come from a woman aged 50 to 60 with Graves' hyperthyroidism that later progressed to Graves' ophthalmopathy. CDR3s include the opening cysteine and the closing phenylalanine or tryptophan.

v_call cdr3_aa
TRBV20-1 CSVGGGSGSGTDTQYF
TRBV19 CASTLRQAENTEAFF
TRBV18 CASPLTGDRYNEQFF
TRBV11-2 CASSLLGHGVSNYGYTF
TRBV12-3/TRBV12-4 CASSLGALSGNTIYF
TRBV2 CASSAVTSGYEQYF
TRBV28 CASSSTGGLIEAFF
TRBV30 CAWRGKELANEQFF
TRBV9 CASSVGAATNEKLFF
TRBV5-1 CASSVSQGPGGYTF